These 9 T cell receptor beta chains came from one sample sequenced in a study of T cell changes during pregnancy in multiple sclerosis (dated by TCRdb to the late 2010s). The method behind the library was the immunoSEQ multiplex PCR assay. The table was pulled from immuneACCESS by TCRdb, which kept in-frame rearrangements only. Such tables lose some clones; where checked, under half of the loss comes from unresolved V genes, and the rest has no known cause. The sample yields 80,000 or so clones; 90% to 95% were counted once. Of the sample, approximately 0.92% is held by the ten largest clones. Sequenced material: peripheral blood, taken in the second trimester of pregnancy. The receptor source for this set is a female donor in good health, enrolled as a control in a pregnancy study.

The rearrangement links TRBV5-1 to TRBJ2-3; 9 positions agree with TRBD2. The CDR3 extends over 15 amino acids. Germline V gene sequence: CDR1 SGHRS, CDR2 YFSETQ. The V segment lost 0 bases and the J segment 5 bases; nucleotides outside the gene matches: 4. CDR3 nucleotide sequence: TGCGCCAGCAGCTTGGAAGCGGGAGGCGGAGATACGCAGTATTTT. Translating gives CASSLEAGGGDTQYF.

CDR3 DNA sequence: TGTGCCAGCAGCGGGGACAGGGAAAAGGGCAATCAGCCCCAGCATTTT. It yields the protein CASSGDREKGNQPQHF. The rearrangement joins TRBV2 to TRBJ1-5; the match to TRBD1 covers 9 bases. The CDR3 is 16 amino acids. Germline V gene sequence: CDR1 SNHLY, CDR2 FYNNEI. V shed 6 bases, J shed 2 bases, and the junction held 8 bases outside the gene matches.

V usage is TRBV19 and J usage is TRBJ2-7; D is ambiguous. The V gene's germline CDR1 is LNHDA and CDR2 SQIVND (reference sequence). With 2 bases removed from V and 1 base from J, the gap between germline ends came to 12 bases. The CDR3 is 15 residues long. The DNA for the CDR3 is TGTGCCAGTAGTATAATATTCAGGTGGTCCTACGAGCAGTACTTC. It is translated as CASSIIFRWSYEQYF.

A single count supports this clone. CDR3 amino acids: CASSPEVGTEAFF. CDR3 coding DNA: TGTGCCAGCAGTCCCGAGGTGGGCACTGAAGCTTTCTTT. The genes are TRBV2 and TRBJ1-1; D uncertain. Trimming took 5 bases from V and 4 from J, leaving 11 bases between them. The CDR3 consists of 13 residues. Germline V lookup: CDR1 SNHLY, CDR2 FYNNEI. The full variable domain, in which reference TRBV2 and TRBJ1-1 provide the parts outside the CDR3, is EPEVTQTPSHQVTQMGQEVILRCVPISNHLYFYWYRQILGQKVEFLVSFYNNEISEKSEIFDDQFSVERPDGSNFTLKIRSTKLEDSAMYFCASSPEVGTEAFFGQGTRLTVV.

The chain joins TRBV9 to TRBJ2-3; 11 bases line up with TRBD2. CDR1 is SGDLS, CDR2 YYNGEE, per germline. The CDR3 is made up of 16 amino acids. V gave up 4 bases and J gave up 1 base; unmatched junction bases: 5. CDR3 coding DNA: TGTGCCAGCAGCCCATTGGGACTAGCGGGCACAGATACGCAGTATTTT. Amino acid sequence: CASSPLGLAGTDTQYF. Together with reference TRBV9 and TRBJ2-3, the CDR3 gives the full variable domain: DSGVTQTPKHLITATGQRVTLRCSPRSGDLSVYWYQQSLDQGLQFLIQYYNGEERAKGNILERFSAQQFPDLHSELNLSSLELGDSALYFCASSPLGLAGTDTQYFGPGTRLTVL.

V usage is TRBV28 and J usage is TRBJ1-2; D not certain. V was clipped by 6 bases and J by 6 bases, with 8 bases between them. The CDR3 contains 11 residues. Germline CDR1 MDHEN, CDR2 SYDVKM. The CDR3 protein is CASSPSDGYTF. The CDR3 DNA is TGTGCCAGCAGCCCCTCTGATGGCTACACCTTC.

V is TRBV5-6 and J is TRBJ2-2; TRBD2 agrees at 8 bases. The V gene's germline CDR1 is SGHDT and CDR2 YYEEEE. Losses at the gene ends were 1 base for V and 14 bases for J; bases not matched to a gene: 13. This CDR3 comprises 15 residues. This CDR3 reads CASSLFGRAGLDLFF. The CDR3, as DNA: TGTGCCAGCAGCTTGTTCGGGAGGGCCGGTTTGGATCTGTTTTTT.

There are a few counts of this clone. The rearrangement links TRBV6-4 to TRBJ2-2, with D possibly matching TRBD1 (5 bases). The CDR3 has 14 amino acids. CDR1 MRHNA and CDR2 SNTAGT come from the germline V gene. With 0 bases removed from V and 6 bases from J, the gap between germline ends came to 8 bases. CDR3 in amino acids: CASSDSSQAGELFF. CDR3 nucleotide sequence: TGTGCCAGCAGTGACTCTTCACAGGCCGGGGAGCTGTTTTTT.

The chain is built from TRBV28 and TRBJ2-2; possible D gene TRBD1, 5 bases. This CDR3 has 11 amino acids. With 10 bases removed from V and 7 bases from J, the gap between germline ends came to 10 bases. From germline, CDR1 is MDHEN and CDR2 SYDVKM. Here the CDR3 DNA reads TGTGCCACGCAGGGTGGCGGGGAGCTGTTTTTT. Its protein product is CATQGGGELFF.